The 28 T cell receptor beta chains presented below share a single source sample, sequenced in a study of monozygotic twins with inflammatory bowel disease. TCRdb reworked the 5' RACE reads into one entry per CDR3 protein, no DNA. This table holds around 370,000 distinct CDR3 sequences. Sequencing was performed on blood. The receptors derive from a human donor with ulcerative colitis or Crohn's disease, or a healthy co-twin of an affected twin (not recorded which).

This sequence joins TRBV5-1 and TRBJ1-3; the TCRdb D gene call, TRBD1, has no DNA to confirm it. Germline lookup yields CDR1 SGHRS and CDR2 YFSETQ. This CDR3 comprises 16 residues. The CDR3 loop reads CASSQGQGIAGNTIYF.

This rearrangement joins TRBV19 to TRBJ2-1; TCRdb reports TRBD1, a call that lacks DNA to check it against. The CDR3 sequence is 14 residues long. Germline loops: CDR1 LNHDA, CDR2 SQIVND (reference sequence). The CDR3 protein is CPSTPGQTNNEQFF.

The rearrangement uses TRBV4-1 and TRBJ1-2; TCRdb names TRBD1, which stays unverified in the absence of DNA. The CDR3 has 16 residues. Germline V CDR1 and CDR2: MGHRA, YSYEKL. The CDR3 is CASSQTFSDRGFGYTF.

The rearrangement joins TRBV4-1 to TRBJ2-3; TCRdb indicates TRBD2, and absent DNA this call remains unverified. The CDR3 length is 17 residues. Germline V CDR1 and CDR2: MGHRA, YSYEKL. CDR3 sequence reads: CASSQASAGGGTDTQYF.

The V call is TRBV5-1, the J call TRBJ2-3; lacking DNA, the TRBD1 call made by TCRdb goes unchecked. The germline V gene has CDR1 SGHRS and CDR2 YFSETQ. This CDR3 comprises 15 residues. The CDR3 region is CASSLRKGEADTQYF.

The V and J genes are TRBV28 and TRBJ2-2. The CDR3 loop spans 13 amino acids. In germline, CDR1 is MDHEN, CDR2 SYDVKM. CDR3 amino acids: CASSGRTTGELFF.

J is TRBJ2-1 and V is TRBV7-2; the TCRdb call, TRBD2, lacks DNA for checking. The CDR3 runs to 16 residues. Germline V lookup: CDR1 SGHTA, CDR2 FQGNSA. The chain's CDR3 is CASSSRESILHNEQFF.

This chain uses TRBV7-6 with TRBJ2-5; the TRBD1 assignment by TCRdb is unverifiable without DNA. The CDR3 is 14 residues long. CDR1 is SGHVS, CDR2 FNYEAQ, per germline. CDR3 loop: CASSIRGLGETQYF. The full variable domain, its missing parts supplied by reference TRBV7-6 and TRBJ2-5, is GAGVSQSPRYKVTKRGQDVALRCDPISGHVSLYWYRQALGQGPEFLTYFNYEAQQDKSGLPNDRFSAERPEGSISTLTIQRTEQRDSAMYRCASSIRGLGETQYFGPGTRLLVL.

The chain couples TRBV5-1 to TRBJ1-1; the TCRdb D gene call, TRBD1, has no DNA to confirm it. CDR1 is SGHRS, CDR2 YFSETQ, per germline. The CDR3 has 15 amino acids. CDR3 residues: CASSPRTDLNTEAFF.

The CDR3 region is CASTSASASYEQYF. The chain combines TRBV6-1 with TRBJ2-7; the TCRdb D gene call, TRBD2, has no DNA to confirm it. The CDR3 spans 14 residues. The germline V gene has CDR1 MNHNS and CDR2 SASEGT.

V usage is TRBV13 and J usage is TRBJ1-5; absent DNA, TCRdb's TRBD1 call cannot be checked. The CDR3 covers 13 residues. CDR1 is PRHDT and CDR2 is FYEKMQ in the germline V gene (reference sequence). CDR3 in amino acids: CASSKVGGQPQHF.

J is TRBJ2-3 and V is TRBV6-5; the D call from TCRdb, TRBD1, cannot be confirmed without DNA. Germline V lookup: CDR1 MNHEY, CDR2 SVGAGI. The CDR3 spans 16 residues. CDR3 residues: CASSLSTGAKRDTQYF.

J is TRBJ1-4 and V is TRBV6-2 or TRBV6-3; TCRdb names TRBD1, which stays unverified in the absence of DNA. The CDR3 consists of 17 residues. Germline values: CDR1 MNHEY, CDR2 SVGEGT. The CDR3 is CASSNRDTRATNEKLFF.

The J gene is TRBJ1-1, the V gene TRBV2; TCRdb selects TRBD1, and the lack of DNA leaves this call unchecked. The CDR3 length is 12 residues. Germline V gives CDR1 SNHLY, CDR2 FYNNEI. The CDR3: CVERGLIPEAFF.

V and J are TRBV7-9 and TRBJ2-2; absent DNA, TCRdb's TRBD1 call cannot be checked. Germline CDR1 reads SEHNR; CDR2 reads FQNEAQ (reference sequence). The CDR3 spans 17 residues. Here the CDR3 reads CASSMPGQGRNTGELFF.

The CDR3 loop is CASSRNRGGSPLHF. This rearrangement joins TRBV18 to TRBJ1-6; checking the TCRdb D call of TRBD1 is not possible without DNA. CDR1 is KGHSH and CDR2 is LQKENI in the germline V gene. CDR3 length: 14 amino acids.

The CDR3 sequence is CASSRTATGELFF. V gene TRBV4-1 combines with J gene TRBJ2-2; TCRdb selects TRBD2, and the lack of DNA leaves this call unchecked. The germline V gene has CDR1 MGHRA and CDR2 YSYEKL. The CDR3 has 13 amino acids.

The rearrangement links TRBV5-6 to TRBJ1-5. This CDR3 has 12 amino acids. CDR1 and CDR2 from the germline V gene are SGHDT and YYEEEE. CDR3 residues: CASSFINQPQHF. The whole variable domain, remainder taken from reference TRBV5-6 and TRBJ1-5, is DAGVTQSPTHLIKTRGQQVTLRCSPKSGHDTVSWYQQALGQGPQFIFQYYEEEERQRGNFPDRFSGHQFPNYSSELNVNALLLGDSALYLCASSFINQPQHFGDGTRLSIL.

The chain has TRBV20-1 and TRBJ2-1; TCRdb's assignment of TRBD1 cannot be checked, as there is no DNA. There are 13 residues in the CDR3. From germline, CDR1 is DFQATT and CDR2 SNEGSKA (reference sequence). CDR3 loop: CSAWDPLGGWQFF.

The V gene is TRBV20-1, the J gene TRBJ2-5. CDR3 length equals 12 residues. The V gene's germline CDR1 is DFQATT and CDR2 SNEGSKA (reference sequence). The CDR3 region is CSARDLKETQYF.

Here the CDR3 reads CASSSQGGGSETQYF. The rearrangement joins TRBV7-3 to TRBJ2-5; as DNA is missing, the TRBD1 call by TCRdb cannot be tested. The V gene's germline CDR1 is SGHTA and CDR2 FQGTGA. The CDR3 is 15 residues long.

The V gene is TRBV4-1, the J gene TRBJ1-2; absent DNA, TCRdb's TRBD1 call cannot be checked. The CDR3 sequence is 14 residues long. Germline V lookup: CDR1 MGHRA, CDR2 YSYEKL. The CDR3: CASRLPGGALGYTF.

V and J are TRBV6-1 and TRBJ2-7; the D gene TCRdb calls, TRBD1, cannot be checked with no DNA. The CDR3 totals 15 residues. Germline CDR1 and CDR2: MNHNS and SASEGT. CDR3 sequence: CASRGLGTGQGGQYF.

The rearrangement joins TRBV6-1 to TRBJ2-7; TCRdb returns TRBD1, unconfirmable since there is no DNA. This CDR3 spans 16 amino acids. Looked up from germline, CDR1 is MNHNS and CDR2 is SASEGT. CDR3 sequence reads: CASSLLGPQSSYEQYF.

The rearrangement links TRBV5-1 to TRBJ2-7; TCRdb's D gene call, TRBD1, goes unchecked for lack of DNA. Per the germline V gene, CDR1 is SGHRS and CDR2 is YFSETQ. The length of the CDR3 is 15 residues. The chain's CDR3 is CASSPGQGLSYEQYF.

The gene calls are TRBV20-1 and TRBJ2-3; without DNA, the TCRdb call of TRBD2 cannot be checked. The CDR3 covers 16 residues. Germline CDR1 reads DFQATT; CDR2 reads SNEGSKA (reference sequence). CDR3 loop: CSARAISGGRTDTQYF.

The rearrangement joins TRBV4-2 to TRBJ2-3; the TRBD2 assignment by TCRdb is unverifiable without DNA. From germline, CDR1 is LGHNA and CDR2 YNFKEQ. The CDR3 length is 15 residues. This CDR3 is CASSQDLRLAGGQYF.

J is TRBJ2-2 and V is TRBV6-1; TCRdb selects TRBD2, and the lack of DNA leaves this call unchecked. The CDR3 sequence is 15 residues long. Germline CDR1 is MNHNS and CDR2 is SASEGT. This chain's CDR3 is CASSDVAGGPGELFF.